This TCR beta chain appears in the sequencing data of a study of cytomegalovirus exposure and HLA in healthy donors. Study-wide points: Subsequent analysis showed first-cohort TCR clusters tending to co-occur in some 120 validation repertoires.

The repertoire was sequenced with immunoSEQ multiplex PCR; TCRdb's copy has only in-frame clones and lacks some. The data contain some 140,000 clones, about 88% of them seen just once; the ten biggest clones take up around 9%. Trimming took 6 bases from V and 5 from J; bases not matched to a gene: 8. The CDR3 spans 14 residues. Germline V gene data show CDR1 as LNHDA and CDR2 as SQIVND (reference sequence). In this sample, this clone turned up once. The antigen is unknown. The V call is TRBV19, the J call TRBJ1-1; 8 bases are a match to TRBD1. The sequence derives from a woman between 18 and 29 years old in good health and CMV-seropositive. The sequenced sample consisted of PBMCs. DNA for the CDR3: TGTGCCAGTAGCCCCATCGACAGGGGTACTGAAGCTTTCTTT. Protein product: CASSPIDRGTEAFF.